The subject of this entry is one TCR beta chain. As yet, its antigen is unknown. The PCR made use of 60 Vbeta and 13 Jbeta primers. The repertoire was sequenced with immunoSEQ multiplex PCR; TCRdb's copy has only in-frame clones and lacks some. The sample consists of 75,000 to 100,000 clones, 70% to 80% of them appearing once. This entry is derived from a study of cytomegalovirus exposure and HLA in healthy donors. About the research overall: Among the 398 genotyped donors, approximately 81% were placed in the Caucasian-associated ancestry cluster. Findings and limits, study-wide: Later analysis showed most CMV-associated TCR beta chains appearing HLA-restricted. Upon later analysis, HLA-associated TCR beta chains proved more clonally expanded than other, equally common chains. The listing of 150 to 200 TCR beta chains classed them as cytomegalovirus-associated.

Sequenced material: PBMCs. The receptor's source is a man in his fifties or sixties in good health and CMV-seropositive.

The CDR3 DNA reads as TGTGCTAGTGGTTTGGTGGGACAGGGGGCATATCAGCCCCAGCATTTT. As protein: CASGLVGQGAYQPQHF. This chain links TRBV12-5 with TRBJ1-5; the match to TRBD1 covers 12 bases. V shed 0 bases and J 5 bases; nucleotides not matched to a gene: 2. The germline V gene encodes CDR1 LGHNT and CDR2 FRNRAP. The CDR3 spans 16 residues.